The 29 T cell receptor beta chains listed next were all sequenced from one sample in a study of OX40 agonist ivuxolimab in advanced cancers. This table comes from immunoSEQ multiplex PCR, and its TCRdb copy is limited to in-frame clones, with some not included. The table records 60,000 to 70,000 clones, 86% of them present only once. Material: CD4+ or CD8+ T cells sorted from blood, obtained in a trial of the OX40 agonist ivuxolimab. These receptors all stem from an adult with an advanced solid tumor such as melanoma, head and neck, liver or kidney cancer.

This chain joins TRBV30 and TRBJ2-2; possible D gene TRBD2, 6 bases. The CDR3 consists of 14 residues. The V end lost 1 base, the J end lost 7 bases, and 13 bases lay between the germline ends. CDR1 is GTSNPN and CDR2 is SVGIG in the germline V gene (reference sequence). CDR3 protein: CAWSGILAVGELFF. DNA of the CDR3: TGTGCCTGGAGTGGAATACTAGCTGTCGGGGAGCTGTTTTTT.

The chain recombines TRBV5-1 with TRBJ2-1; D remains unclear. Germline V CDR1 and CDR2: SGHRS, YFSETQ. CDR3 length equals 14 residues. Trimming stripped 0 bases from V and 7 bases from J, with 11 bases between. CDR3 coding DNA: TGCGCCAGCAGCTTGGCGGGCTCAGGTAATGAGCAGTTCTTC. Translation: CASSLAGSGNEQFF.

The chain has TRBV5-8 and TRBJ2-1; a possible D gene is TRBD2 (6 bases). Trimming removed 0 bases from V and 8 bases from J, with 12 bases in between. CDR1 and CDR2 from the germline V gene are SGHTS and YDEGEE. The CDR3 is 14 amino acids. DNA for the CDR3: TGTGCCAGCAGCTTGGCGGTCGGGAGCTATGAGCAGTTCTTC. Translated: CASSLAVGSYEQFF.

This clone was recorded a few times. J is TRBJ2-1 and V is TRBV5-1, with 13 bases aligning to TRBD2. Germline CDR1 reads SGHRS; CDR2 reads YFSETQ. V shed 3 bases, J shed 4 bases, and the junction held 4 bases outside the gene matches. This CDR3 region has 16 residues. CDR3 sequence reads: CASSWQGLAGYNEQFF. CDR3 nucleotide sequence: TGCGCCAGCAGCTGGCAGGGACTAGCGGGGTACAATGAGCAGTTCTTC.

The CDR3 nucleotides are TGCGCCAGCAGCCTAGCCCCTAGCCCGACCGGAGATACGCAGTATTTT. Translating it yields CASSLAPSPTGDTQYF. V and J are TRBV5-1 and TRBJ2-3; a possible D gene is TRBD2 (5 bases). The V and J ends lost 4 bases and 5 bases respectively, with 20 bases between them. The CDR3 has 16 residues. Germline CDR1 is SGHRS and CDR2 is YFSETQ. Full variable domain (remainder filled in from reference TRBV5-1 and TRBJ2-3): KAGVTQTPRYLIKTRGQQVTLSCSPISGHRSVSWYQQTPGQGLQFLFEYFSETQRNKGNFPGRFSGRQFSNSRSEMNVSTLELGDSALYLCASSLAPSPTGDTQYFGPGTRLTVL.

The chain employs TRBV10-2 and TRBJ2-2, with 8 bases identical to TRBD1. The V gene end was trimmed by 7 bases and the J gene end by 0 bases; junction bases not matched to a gene: 4. Germline loops: CDR1 WSHSY, CDR2 SAAADI. The CDR3 sequence is 15 residues long. The CDR3 DNA is TGCGCCAGCAACACACAGGGGGCGAACACCGGGGAGCTGTTTTTT. Translated, it gives CASNTQGANTGELFF.

The rearrangement joins TRBV28 to TRBJ1-5; 7 bases are shared with TRBD1. This CDR3 contains 15 residues. Germline lookup yields CDR1 MDHEN and CDR2 SYDVKM. V lost 10 bases, J lost 0 bases, and 9 bases stayed unmatched. CDR3 in amino acids: CATRDSAYSNQPQHF. In DNA form, the CDR3 reads TGTGCCACCCGGGACAGCGCGTATAGCAATCAGCCCCAGCATTTT.

J is TRBJ2-7 and V is TRBV28; 7 bases map to TRBD2. Per germline, CDR1 MDHEN and CDR2 SYDVKM. V gave up 4 bases and J gave up 9 bases; unmatched junction bases: 15. There are 15 residues in the CDR3. CDR3 bases: TGTGCCAGCAGTTCCCCTAGCGGTAATAGCCTTGGGCAGTACTTC. Protein: CASSSPSGNSLGQYF. Variable domain in full (rest from reference TRBV28 and TRBJ2-7): DVKVTQSSRYLVKRTGEKVFLECVQDMDHENMFWYRQDPGLGLRLIYFSYDVKMKEKGDIPEGYSVSREKKERFSLILESASTNQTSMYLCASSSPSGNSLGQYFGPGTRLTVT.

The V and J genes are TRBV7-9 and TRBJ1-6, with D unresolved. The V gene's germline CDR1 is SEHNR and CDR2 FQNEAQ (reference sequence). The CDR3 covers 12 residues. The ends were cut back, 5 bases at V and 9 bases at J, with 8 bases in the middle. The CDR3 DNA reads as TGTGCCAGCAGCAGAGTAGGTTCACCCCTCCACTTT. It is translated as CASSRVGSPLHF.

The chain recombines TRBV19 with TRBJ1-6, with D possibly TRBD1 on 5 matching bases. The CDR3 contains 13 residues. Germline CDR1 reads LNHDA; CDR2 reads SQIVND (reference sequence). Trimming left V 9 bases short and J 7 bases short, with 13 bases between. The CDR3 spells CASGAPGNSPLHF. CDR3 nucleotides: TGTGCCAGCGGGGCCCCGGGGAATTCACCCCTCCACTTT.

V and J are TRBV7-8 and TRBJ2-7; 7 nucleotides align to TRBD2. Germline V gene sequence: CDR1 SGHVS, CDR2 FQNEAQ. This CDR3 has 15 residues. V shed 0 bases and J 3 bases; nucleotides not matched to a gene: 5. In DNA, the CDR3 is TGTGCCAGCAGCTTAGCGGGAGGGGTTAACTACGAGCAGTACTTC. Translation gives CASSLAGGVNYEQYF.

The chain is built from TRBV18 and TRBJ2-1; 7 bases agree with TRBD1. With V trimmed by 3 bases and J by 5 bases, 7 bases remained unmatched. CDR3 length equals 15 residues. Germline V gives CDR1 KGHSH, CDR2 LQKENI. CDR3 in DNA: TGTGCCAGCTCACCTCCGGGACAGAGAGACAATGAGCAGTTCTTC. Translating gives CASSPPGQRDNEQFF. The entire variable domain, with the rest obtained from reference TRBV18 and TRBJ2-1, is as follows: NAGVMQNPRHLVRRRGQEARLRCSPMKGHSHVYWYRQLPEEGLKFMVYLQKENIIDESGMPKERFSAEFPKEGPSILRIQQVVRGDSAAYFCASSPPGQRDNEQFFGPGTRLTVL.

The genes are TRBV11-2 and TRBJ2-3; no reliable D call. This CDR3 has 11 residues. Germline CDR1 reads SGHAT; CDR2 reads FQNNGV. Trimming left V 3 bases short and J 6 bases short, with 4 bases between. The CDR3 spells CASSFRDTQYF. The CDR3 DNA sequence: TGTGCCAGCAGCTTTCGGGATACGCAGTATTTT. The full variable domain, in which reference TRBV11-2 and TRBJ2-3 provide the parts outside the CDR3, is EAGVAQSPRYKIIEKRQSVAFWCNPISGHATLYWYQQILGQGPKLLIQFQNNGVVDDSQLPKDRFSAERLKGVDSTLKIQPAKLEDSAVYLCASSFRDTQYFGPGTRLTVL.

The CDR3 here is CASSSRGWGEKLFF. DNA of the CDR3: TGTGCCAGCAGCTCCAGGGGGTGGGGTGAAAAACTGTTTTTT. This chain links TRBV6-5 with TRBJ1-4; 7 nucleotides line up with TRBD1. Germline-derived CDR1 and CDR2 are MNHEY and SVGAGI. The CDR3 has 14 amino acids. The V gene end was trimmed by 6 bases and the J gene end by 7 bases; junction bases not matched to a gene: 8.

This clone has just a few counts. V gene TRBV7-3 combines with J gene TRBJ1-6, with a possible D match to TRBD1 (5 bases). The CDR3 is made up of 15 amino acids. Trimming took 3 bases from V and 12 from J, leaving 18 bases between them. Per germline, CDR1 SGHTA and CDR2 FQGTGA. For the CDR3, the DNA is TGTGCCAGCAGCTTCCCCCCAGGGAGCCGGCAACCCCTCCACTTT. This sequence encodes CASSFPPGSRQPLHF.

The V call is TRBV2, the J call TRBJ2-7, with 7 bases that match TRBD2. The CDR3 sequence is 15 residues long. Per germline, CDR1 SNHLY and CDR2 FYNNEI. The ends lost 2 bases at V and 2 bases at J; junction bases unmatched: 6. The CDR3 here is CASSERAGAPYEQYF. CDR3 bases: TGTGCCAGCAGTGAAAGGGCGGGAGCGCCCTACGAGCAGTACTTC.

This clone has a single count. The chain links TRBV20-1 to TRBJ2-1, with D tentatively TRBD1 (6 bases). CDR1 DFQATT and CDR2 SNEGSKA come from the germline V gene (reference sequence). Trimming shortened V by 5 bases and J by 12 bases, and 14 bases separated the two germline ends. CDR3 size: 11 residues. CDR3 DNA: TGCAGTGCTGGGACATATGCGGGGCAGTTCTTC. It codes for CSAGTYAGQFF.

The rearrangement uses TRBV18 and TRBJ1-1; D gene uncertain. The CDR3 covers 15 residues. Germline CDR1 KGHSH, CDR2 LQKENI. V was shortened by 4 bases and J by 1 base, with 13 bases between the two germline ends. The CDR3 sequence is CASSRDSDRNTEAFF. CDR3 DNA sequence: TGTGCCAGCTCACGCGATTCCGACCGGAACACTGAAGCTTTCTTT. The full variable domain, with the rest looked up from reference TRBV18 and TRBJ1-1, is NAGVMQNPRHLVRRRGQEARLRCSPMKGHSHVYWYRQLPEEGLKFMVYLQKENIIDESGMPKERFSAEFPKEGPSILRIQQVVRGDSAAYFCASSRDSDRNTEAFFGQGTRLTVV.

This chain links TRBV6-5 with TRBJ2-1; 9 bases map to TRBD2. Germline lookup yields CDR1 MNHEY and CDR2 SVGAGI. The CDR3 extends over 16 amino acids. Germline trimming cut 4 bases from V and 7 bases from J; bases unmatched to any gene: 11. The CDR3, as DNA: TGTGCCAGCAGTTCCACCCGGGGTAGCGGGAGAAATGAGCAGTTCTTC. Protein: CASSSTRGSGRNEQFF.

This sequence joins TRBV5-1 and TRBJ2-3; D unclear. Germline CDR1 reads SGHRS; CDR2 reads YFSETQ. Trimming pared 6 bases from V and 0 bases from J, leaving 11 bases between. The CDR3 is 14 residues long. As DNA, the CDR3 is TGCGCCAGCAACCGCCCGGAAAGCACAGATACGCAGTATTTT. Protein: CASNRPESTDTQYF.

This chain joins TRBV19 and TRBJ1-5; 7 nucleotides match TRBD1. Looked up from germline, CDR1 is LNHDA and CDR2 is SQIVND (reference sequence). J lost 7 bases, V lost 6 bases, and 6 bases had no gene match. This CDR3 has 13 amino acids. CDR3 sequence: CASRGTGEQPQHF. Here the CDR3 DNA reads TGTGCCAGTAGGGGAACAGGGGAACAGCCCCAGCATTTT.

The V gene is TRBV7-2, the J gene TRBJ2-3, with D tentatively TRBD1 (6 bases). Trimming stripped 1 base from V and 9 bases from J, with 17 bases between. The CDR3 loop spans 15 amino acids. The germline V gene has CDR1 SGHTA and CDR2 FQGNSA. CDR3 sequence reads: CASSLVGTQVDTQYF. The DNA of the CDR3 is TGTGCCAGCAGCTTAGTAGGGACACAGGTAGACACGCAGTATTTT.

The chain carries TRBV6-5 and TRBJ2-4; TRBD2 matches at 10 bases. Looked up from germline, CDR1 is MNHEY and CDR2 is SVGAGI. The V and J ends lost 10 bases and 3 bases, in that order; junction bases with no gene match: 3. This CDR3 region has 13 residues. DNA for the CDR3: TGTGCCACTTGGACTAGCGGCAAAAACATTCAGTACTTC. This codes for CATWTSGKNIQYF.

This clone was recorded only once. This chain links TRBV12-5 with TRBJ2-1; TRBD2 aligns across 12 bases. The V and J ends lost 5 bases and 7 bases, in that order; junction bases with no gene match: 9. There are 16 residues in the CDR3. CDR1 is LGHNT and CDR2 is FRNRAP in the germline V gene. CDR3 sequence (DNA): TGTGCTAGTGGTGCGTATCTAGCGGGAGGGCCGAATGAGCAGTTCTTC. Its protein is CASGAYLAGGPNEQFF.

The V and J genes are TRBV5-4 and TRBJ2-3; tentatively, D is TRBD1 or TRBD2 (7 bases each). The ends were cut back, 3 bases at V and 8 bases at J, with 16 bases in the middle. The length of the CDR3 is 14 residues. Germline loops: CDR1 SGHNT, CDR2 YYREEE (reference sequence). Here the CDR3 DNA reads TGTGCCAGCAGCTCAGACAGGGAGGGGGGTACGCAGTATTTT. Amino acid sequence: CASSSDREGGTQYF.

The CDR3 DNA follows: TGTGCCATCAGCGGACAGGCATTAGCTAACTATGGCTACACCTTC. Translating it yields CAISGQALANYGYTF. The V call is TRBV10-3, the J call TRBJ1-2; TRBD1 matches at 7 bases. Germline V lookup: CDR1 ENHRY, CDR2 SYGVKD. This CDR3 is 15 amino acids long. The V gene end was trimmed by 6 bases and the J gene end by 0 bases; junction bases not matched to a gene: 7.

This CDR3 reads CASSARQGDSPLHF. DNA of the CDR3: TGTGCCAGCAGTGCGCGACAGGGTGATTCACCCCTCCACTTT. The gene calls are TRBV6-1 and TRBJ1-6; 7 nucleotides match TRBD1. J was trimmed by 8 bases and V by 4 bases; bases with no gene match: 5. Germline V lookup: CDR1 MNHNS, CDR2 SASEGT. The CDR3 contains 14 residues.

This chain links TRBV5-1 with TRBJ2-5; a possible D gene is TRBD2 (5 bases). V lost 4 bases and J 2 bases, leaving 12 bases between the germline ends. This CDR3 comprises 14 residues. Germline CDR1 SGHRS, CDR2 YFSETQ. CDR3 sequence: CASSAASIQETQYF. CDR3 bases: TGCGCCAGCAGCGCGGCTAGCATACAAGAGACCCAGTACTTC.

The V gene is TRBV25-1, the J gene TRBJ2-3; 9 bases line up with TRBD1. This CDR3 contains 17 residues. Germline CDR1 reads MGHDK; CDR2 reads SYGVNS. V dropped 4 bases and J dropped 4; count of bases not matched to a gene: 12. The CDR3 protein is CASSGSPGQGSADTQYF. CDR3 sequence (DNA): TGTGCCAGCAGTGGTTCACCGGGACAGGGATCCGCAGATACGCAGTATTTT.